One and the same sample provided the 26 T cell receptor beta chains below, sequenced in a study of blood T cell repertoires in COVID-19. Clones were sequenced by immunoSEQ multiplex PCR, and TCRdb holds only the in-frame ones, with some missing. The sample lists about 81,000 clones, 84% occurring once. Sequenced: peripheral blood. All receptors come from a human donor in a cohort sampled during active COVID-19.

The chain joins TRBV4-1 to TRBJ2-3, with TRBD2 matching over 9 bases. The V segment lost 2 bases and the J segment 10 bases; nucleotides outside the gene matches: 16. The CDR3 consists of 17 residues. In germline, CDR1 is MGHRA, CDR2 YSYEKL. In nucleotides, the CDR3 is TGCGCCAGCAGCCAAATCGGGGCAGCGGGGGGCCCCTTTCCGCAGTATTTT. Protein: CASSQIGAAGGPFPQYF.

This chain connects TRBV5-1 to TRBJ1-1; 7 bases are a match to TRBD1. Trimming removed 7 bases from V and 5 bases from J; junction bases left unmatched: 8. This CDR3 region has 13 residues. Per germline, CDR1 SGHRS and CDR2 YFSETQ. The CDR3 sequence: CASRGDSLTEAFF. DNA for the CDR3: TGCGCCAGCCGCGGGGACAGCCTGACTGAAGCTTTCTTT. The full variable domain, in which reference TRBV5-1 and TRBJ1-1 provide the parts outside the CDR3, is KAGVTQTPRYLIKTRGQQVTLSCSPISGHRSVSWYQQTPGQGLQFLFEYFSETQRNKGNFPGRFSGRQFSNSRSEMNVSTLELGDSALYLCASRGDSLTEAFFGQGTRLTVV.

The rearrangement links TRBV3-1 (or the pseudogene TRBV3-2) to TRBJ2-2, with a possible D match to TRBD2 (5 bases). The CDR3 length is 16 residues. CDR1 and CDR2 from the germline V gene are LGHDT and YNNKEL (reference sequence). V lost 3 bases and J 2 bases, leaving 13 bases between the germline ends. In DNA form, the CDR3 reads TGTGCCAGCAGCCACATCTGGACGGGAAACACCGGGGAGCTGTTTTTT. Protein: CASSHIWTGNTGELFF.

The chain couples TRBV5-1 to TRBJ2-3, with TRBD2 matching 7 bases. The trim removed 2 bases at V and 2 bases at J, leaving 8 bases unmatched. CDR1 and CDR2 from the germline V gene are SGHRS and YFSETQ. The CDR3 length is 16 residues. CDR3 sequence: CASSFSLAASTDTQYF. The CDR3 DNA reads as TGCGCCAGCAGCTTCTCCCTAGCGGCCTCCACAGATACGCAGTATTTT.

This sequence joins TRBV10-3 and TRBJ2-7, with D possibly matching TRBD2 (8 bases). CDR1 is ENHRY, CDR2 SYGVKD, per germline. Trimming stripped 4 bases from V and 6 bases from J, with 19 bases between. The CDR3 covers 15 residues. CDR3 loop: CAISASDRTSSEQYF. DNA for the CDR3: TGTGCCATCAGTGCCTCGGACAGGACTAGCTCCGAGCAGTACTTC.

This chain joins TRBV7-2 and TRBJ2-1, with 7 bases lining up with TRBD1. Germline CDR1 reads SGHTA; CDR2 reads FQGNSA. The CDR3 spans 14 residues. V trimming: 3 bases; J trimming: 2 bases; junction bases outside the gene matches: 1. CDR3 amino acids: CASSFGTAYNEQFF. The DNA for the CDR3 is TGTGCCAGCAGCTTCGGGACAGCCTACAATGAGCAGTTCTTC.

The chain employs TRBV7-9 and TRBJ2-1; the match to TRBD1 covers 12 bases. The germline CDR1 and CDR2 sequences are SEHNR and FQNEAQ (reference sequence). There are 19 residues in the CDR3. Trimming cost V 4 bases and J 4 bases; bases outside gene matches: 14. CDR3 nucleotide sequence: TGTGCCAGCAGCTCAGGAGGGTGGGGACAGGGGGCCGATTACAATGAGCAGTTCTTC. This encodes CASSSGGWGQGADYNEQFF.

This clone was seen a few times. This rearrangement joins TRBV5-6 to TRBJ2-5; 7 bases align to TRBD1. The CDR3 loop spans 15 amino acids. The J segment lost 1 base and the V segment lost 0 bases, leaving 3 bases of the junction unmatched. The germline gives CDR1 SGHDT, CDR2 YYEEEE. This CDR3 is CASSLGQGLQETQYF. The CDR3 region has the DNA TGTGCCAGCAGCTTGGGACAGGGTCTCCAAGAGACCCAGTACTTC.

The count of this clone is one. V gene TRBV6-2 or TRBV6-3 combines with J gene TRBJ2-7, with TRBD2 matching 8 bases. The CDR3 runs 16 residues. Germline CDR1 and CDR2: MNHEY and SVGEGT. Trimming took 4 bases from V and 4 from J; bases not matched to a gene: 12. The CDR3 spells CASSWVPGLGVYEQYF. The CDR3 region has the DNA TGTGCCAGCAGTTGGGTGCCGGGACTAGGGGTTTACGAGCAGTACTTC.

V usage is TRBV10-3 and J usage is TRBJ1-3; 9 nucleotides line up with TRBD1. The CDR3 totals 15 residues. In germline, CDR1 is ENHRY, CDR2 SYGVKD. V was clipped by 2 bases and J by 6 bases; unmatched bases: 5. For the CDR3, the DNA is TGTGCCATCAGTGAGGGGACAGGGATTGTAAACACCATATATTTT. Translated: CAISEGTGIVNTIYF.

V usage is TRBV12-3 or TRBV12-4 and J usage is TRBJ2-1; TRBD1 agrees at 9 bases. V was pared by 6 bases and J by 11 bases, with 8 bases of the junction left unmatched. This CDR3 contains 13 residues. The CDR3 here is CASRRTGVSKQFF. The CDR3 coding sequence is TGTGCCAGCAGGCGGACAGGGGTCTCGAAGCAGTTCTTC.

This chain uses TRBV2 with TRBJ2-7, with a weak D call TRBD1 (5 bases). The germline CDR1 and CDR2 sequences are SNHLY and FYNNEI. With 2 bases removed from V and 1 base from J, the gap between germline ends came to 12 bases. CDR3 length equals 15 residues. The CDR3 sequence: CASSERAGPSYEQYF. The CDR3, as DNA: TGTGCCAGCAGTGAACGGGCAGGGCCTTCCTACGAGCAGTACTTC.

The chain has TRBV7-2 and TRBJ1-5, with 8 bases fitting TRBD1. V lost 5 bases and J lost 0; bases outside the gene matches: 3. CDR3 size: 15 residues. Germline-derived CDR1 and CDR2 are SGHTA and FQGNSA. Here the CDR3 DNA reads TGTGCCAGCAGCGCGACAGGGGCTAGCAATCAGCCCCAGCATTTT. It codes for CASSATGASNQPQHF.

The CDR3 protein is CASSRTGQLAGELFF. The CDR3 bases are TGTGCCAGCAGCCGGACAGGCCAATTGGCCGGGGAGCTGTTTTTT. This chain joins TRBV28 and TRBJ2-2; 7 positions agree with TRBD1. With V trimmed by 6 bases and J by 6 bases, 10 bases remained unmatched. This CDR3 has 15 amino acids. Germline V gives CDR1 MDHEN, CDR2 SYDVKM. Full variable domain (outside the CDR3, taken from reference TRBV28 and TRBJ2-2): DVKVTQSSRYLVKRTGEKVFLECVQDMDHENMFWYRQDPGLGLRLIYFSYDVKMKEKGDIPEGYSVSREKKERFSLILESASTNQTSMYLCASSRTGQLAGELFFGEGSRLTVL.

V and J are TRBV5-4 and TRBJ2-3, with D hard to call. CDR1 is SGHNT, CDR2 YYREEE, per germline (reference sequence). The CDR3 is 14 amino acids. V lost 0 bases and J lost 2, with 7 bases in between. This CDR3 is CASSLGHDTDTQYF. The CDR3 nucleotides read TGTGCCAGCAGCTTGGGGCACGACACAGATACGCAGTATTTT.

The V and J genes are TRBV10-1 and TRBJ2-3, with 8 bases identical to TRBD1. Trimming cost V 3 bases and J 2 bases; bases outside gene matches: 4. In germline, CDR1 is WNHNN, CDR2 SYGVQD (reference sequence). The CDR3 is made up of 15 amino acids. In DNA, the CDR3 is TGCGCCAGCAGTGATCGACAGGGGCCCACAGATACGCAGTATTTT. Its translation is CASSDRQGPTDTQYF.

A few counts support this clone. The V call is TRBV10-3, the J call TRBJ2-1; weak D call: TRBD1 (5 bases). Trimming removed 6 bases from V and 0 bases from J, with 18 bases in between. CDR3 length: 17 amino acids. Germline assignment: CDR1 ENHRY and CDR2 SYGVKD. The CDR3 DNA reads as TGTGCCATCAGCTTTCCCCCGGACACCCCCTCCTACAATGAGCAGTTCTTC. Protein: CAISFPPDTPSYNEQFF.

The chain links TRBV27 to TRBJ1-3; D is unclear. Germline lookup yields CDR1 MNHEY and CDR2 SMNVEV (reference sequence). This CDR3 is built from 16 residues. V lost 2 bases and J lost 0, with 11 bases in between. CDR3 DNA: TGTGCCAGCAGTTTAAACCAGTTAAACTCTGGAAACACCATATATTTT. Residues: CASSLNQLNSGNTIYF.

The chain couples TRBV12-3 or TRBV12-4 to TRBJ1-2; no clear D gene. The CDR3 has 13 amino acids. The V end was cut by 1 base, the J end by 4 bases, with 7 bases between. The CDR3 is CASSLGPVYGYTF. The CDR3 DNA sequence: TGTGCCAGCAGTTTAGGGCCAGTCTATGGCTACACCTTC.

This chain links TRBV28 with TRBJ2-5; D gene unclear. The CDR3 covers 12 residues. Trimming removed 6 bases from V and 2 bases from J, with 7 bases in between. Germline CDR1 MDHEN, CDR2 SYDVKM. The CDR3 sequence is CASSDFQETQYF. CDR3 nucleotides: TGTGCCAGCAGCGACTTTCAAGAGACCCAGTACTTC.

This chain links TRBV29-1 with TRBJ1-2, with D possibly TRBD1 on 6 matching bases. The germline gives CDR1 SQVTM, CDR2 ANQGSEA. Between the trimmed V and J ends, which lost 3 bases and 0 bases, there was a span of 8 bases. The CDR3 covers 13 residues. CDR3: CSVEGTSNYGYTF. The CDR3 DNA is TGCAGCGTTGAGGGGACATCTAACTATGGCTACACCTTC.

This clone came up a few times. The CDR3 sequence: CAITRQDTPNTEAFF. CDR3 in DNA: TGTGCCATCACAAGACAAGACACTCCGAACACTGAAGCTTTCTTT. The rearrangement joins TRBV6-5 to TRBJ1-1; D is uncertain. V lost 10 bases and J lost 1, with 19 bases in between. Germline V gene sequence: CDR1 MNHEY, CDR2 SVGAGI. The CDR3 consists of 15 residues.

The chain carries TRBV5-1 and TRBJ1-1; 9 bases fit TRBD1. The CDR3 has 14 residues. V lost 5 bases, J lost 4 bases, and 6 bases stayed unmatched. The V gene's germline CDR1 is SGHRS and CDR2 YFSETQ. For the CDR3, the DNA is TGCGCCAGCAGGTGGGGACAGGGCCTCACTGAAGCTTTCTTT. Translating gives CASRWGQGLTEAFF.

This clone was observed a handful of times. V is TRBV3-1 (or the pseudogene TRBV3-2) and J is TRBJ1-2; TRBD1 matches at 9 bases. CDR3 size: 14 residues. Per the germline V gene, CDR1 is LGHDT and CDR2 is YNNKEL (reference sequence). V gave up 4 bases and J gave up 2 bases; unmatched junction bases: 2. In DNA form, the CDR3 reads TGTGCCAGCAGCCCCACAGGGGGCAACTATGGCTACACCTTC. It codes for CASSPTGGNYGYTF.

This sequence joins TRBV10-3 and TRBJ2-2; tentative D call: TRBD2 (5 bases). The CDR3 is 15 amino acids. CDR1 is ENHRY and CDR2 is SYGVKD in the germline V gene. Trimming took 6 bases from V and 6 from J, leaving 17 bases between them. The CDR3 DNA reads as TGTGCCATCAGCGGAAGCGTTAGGACTTCCGGGGAGCTGTTTTTT. Its translation is CAISGSVRTSGELFF.

On this clone itself: This CDR3 is also generated by other DNA sequences in the sample. The genes are TRBV7-2 and TRBJ2-3, with 12 bases fitting TRBD2. The V and J ends lost 5 bases and 1 base, in that order; junction bases with no gene match: 4. Germline loops: CDR1 SGHTA, CDR2 FQGNSA. The CDR3 has 16 residues. CDR3: CASSLRLAGGTDTQYF. The CDR3, as DNA: TGTGCCAGCAGCCTAAGACTAGCGGGGGGCACAGATACGCAGTATTTT.